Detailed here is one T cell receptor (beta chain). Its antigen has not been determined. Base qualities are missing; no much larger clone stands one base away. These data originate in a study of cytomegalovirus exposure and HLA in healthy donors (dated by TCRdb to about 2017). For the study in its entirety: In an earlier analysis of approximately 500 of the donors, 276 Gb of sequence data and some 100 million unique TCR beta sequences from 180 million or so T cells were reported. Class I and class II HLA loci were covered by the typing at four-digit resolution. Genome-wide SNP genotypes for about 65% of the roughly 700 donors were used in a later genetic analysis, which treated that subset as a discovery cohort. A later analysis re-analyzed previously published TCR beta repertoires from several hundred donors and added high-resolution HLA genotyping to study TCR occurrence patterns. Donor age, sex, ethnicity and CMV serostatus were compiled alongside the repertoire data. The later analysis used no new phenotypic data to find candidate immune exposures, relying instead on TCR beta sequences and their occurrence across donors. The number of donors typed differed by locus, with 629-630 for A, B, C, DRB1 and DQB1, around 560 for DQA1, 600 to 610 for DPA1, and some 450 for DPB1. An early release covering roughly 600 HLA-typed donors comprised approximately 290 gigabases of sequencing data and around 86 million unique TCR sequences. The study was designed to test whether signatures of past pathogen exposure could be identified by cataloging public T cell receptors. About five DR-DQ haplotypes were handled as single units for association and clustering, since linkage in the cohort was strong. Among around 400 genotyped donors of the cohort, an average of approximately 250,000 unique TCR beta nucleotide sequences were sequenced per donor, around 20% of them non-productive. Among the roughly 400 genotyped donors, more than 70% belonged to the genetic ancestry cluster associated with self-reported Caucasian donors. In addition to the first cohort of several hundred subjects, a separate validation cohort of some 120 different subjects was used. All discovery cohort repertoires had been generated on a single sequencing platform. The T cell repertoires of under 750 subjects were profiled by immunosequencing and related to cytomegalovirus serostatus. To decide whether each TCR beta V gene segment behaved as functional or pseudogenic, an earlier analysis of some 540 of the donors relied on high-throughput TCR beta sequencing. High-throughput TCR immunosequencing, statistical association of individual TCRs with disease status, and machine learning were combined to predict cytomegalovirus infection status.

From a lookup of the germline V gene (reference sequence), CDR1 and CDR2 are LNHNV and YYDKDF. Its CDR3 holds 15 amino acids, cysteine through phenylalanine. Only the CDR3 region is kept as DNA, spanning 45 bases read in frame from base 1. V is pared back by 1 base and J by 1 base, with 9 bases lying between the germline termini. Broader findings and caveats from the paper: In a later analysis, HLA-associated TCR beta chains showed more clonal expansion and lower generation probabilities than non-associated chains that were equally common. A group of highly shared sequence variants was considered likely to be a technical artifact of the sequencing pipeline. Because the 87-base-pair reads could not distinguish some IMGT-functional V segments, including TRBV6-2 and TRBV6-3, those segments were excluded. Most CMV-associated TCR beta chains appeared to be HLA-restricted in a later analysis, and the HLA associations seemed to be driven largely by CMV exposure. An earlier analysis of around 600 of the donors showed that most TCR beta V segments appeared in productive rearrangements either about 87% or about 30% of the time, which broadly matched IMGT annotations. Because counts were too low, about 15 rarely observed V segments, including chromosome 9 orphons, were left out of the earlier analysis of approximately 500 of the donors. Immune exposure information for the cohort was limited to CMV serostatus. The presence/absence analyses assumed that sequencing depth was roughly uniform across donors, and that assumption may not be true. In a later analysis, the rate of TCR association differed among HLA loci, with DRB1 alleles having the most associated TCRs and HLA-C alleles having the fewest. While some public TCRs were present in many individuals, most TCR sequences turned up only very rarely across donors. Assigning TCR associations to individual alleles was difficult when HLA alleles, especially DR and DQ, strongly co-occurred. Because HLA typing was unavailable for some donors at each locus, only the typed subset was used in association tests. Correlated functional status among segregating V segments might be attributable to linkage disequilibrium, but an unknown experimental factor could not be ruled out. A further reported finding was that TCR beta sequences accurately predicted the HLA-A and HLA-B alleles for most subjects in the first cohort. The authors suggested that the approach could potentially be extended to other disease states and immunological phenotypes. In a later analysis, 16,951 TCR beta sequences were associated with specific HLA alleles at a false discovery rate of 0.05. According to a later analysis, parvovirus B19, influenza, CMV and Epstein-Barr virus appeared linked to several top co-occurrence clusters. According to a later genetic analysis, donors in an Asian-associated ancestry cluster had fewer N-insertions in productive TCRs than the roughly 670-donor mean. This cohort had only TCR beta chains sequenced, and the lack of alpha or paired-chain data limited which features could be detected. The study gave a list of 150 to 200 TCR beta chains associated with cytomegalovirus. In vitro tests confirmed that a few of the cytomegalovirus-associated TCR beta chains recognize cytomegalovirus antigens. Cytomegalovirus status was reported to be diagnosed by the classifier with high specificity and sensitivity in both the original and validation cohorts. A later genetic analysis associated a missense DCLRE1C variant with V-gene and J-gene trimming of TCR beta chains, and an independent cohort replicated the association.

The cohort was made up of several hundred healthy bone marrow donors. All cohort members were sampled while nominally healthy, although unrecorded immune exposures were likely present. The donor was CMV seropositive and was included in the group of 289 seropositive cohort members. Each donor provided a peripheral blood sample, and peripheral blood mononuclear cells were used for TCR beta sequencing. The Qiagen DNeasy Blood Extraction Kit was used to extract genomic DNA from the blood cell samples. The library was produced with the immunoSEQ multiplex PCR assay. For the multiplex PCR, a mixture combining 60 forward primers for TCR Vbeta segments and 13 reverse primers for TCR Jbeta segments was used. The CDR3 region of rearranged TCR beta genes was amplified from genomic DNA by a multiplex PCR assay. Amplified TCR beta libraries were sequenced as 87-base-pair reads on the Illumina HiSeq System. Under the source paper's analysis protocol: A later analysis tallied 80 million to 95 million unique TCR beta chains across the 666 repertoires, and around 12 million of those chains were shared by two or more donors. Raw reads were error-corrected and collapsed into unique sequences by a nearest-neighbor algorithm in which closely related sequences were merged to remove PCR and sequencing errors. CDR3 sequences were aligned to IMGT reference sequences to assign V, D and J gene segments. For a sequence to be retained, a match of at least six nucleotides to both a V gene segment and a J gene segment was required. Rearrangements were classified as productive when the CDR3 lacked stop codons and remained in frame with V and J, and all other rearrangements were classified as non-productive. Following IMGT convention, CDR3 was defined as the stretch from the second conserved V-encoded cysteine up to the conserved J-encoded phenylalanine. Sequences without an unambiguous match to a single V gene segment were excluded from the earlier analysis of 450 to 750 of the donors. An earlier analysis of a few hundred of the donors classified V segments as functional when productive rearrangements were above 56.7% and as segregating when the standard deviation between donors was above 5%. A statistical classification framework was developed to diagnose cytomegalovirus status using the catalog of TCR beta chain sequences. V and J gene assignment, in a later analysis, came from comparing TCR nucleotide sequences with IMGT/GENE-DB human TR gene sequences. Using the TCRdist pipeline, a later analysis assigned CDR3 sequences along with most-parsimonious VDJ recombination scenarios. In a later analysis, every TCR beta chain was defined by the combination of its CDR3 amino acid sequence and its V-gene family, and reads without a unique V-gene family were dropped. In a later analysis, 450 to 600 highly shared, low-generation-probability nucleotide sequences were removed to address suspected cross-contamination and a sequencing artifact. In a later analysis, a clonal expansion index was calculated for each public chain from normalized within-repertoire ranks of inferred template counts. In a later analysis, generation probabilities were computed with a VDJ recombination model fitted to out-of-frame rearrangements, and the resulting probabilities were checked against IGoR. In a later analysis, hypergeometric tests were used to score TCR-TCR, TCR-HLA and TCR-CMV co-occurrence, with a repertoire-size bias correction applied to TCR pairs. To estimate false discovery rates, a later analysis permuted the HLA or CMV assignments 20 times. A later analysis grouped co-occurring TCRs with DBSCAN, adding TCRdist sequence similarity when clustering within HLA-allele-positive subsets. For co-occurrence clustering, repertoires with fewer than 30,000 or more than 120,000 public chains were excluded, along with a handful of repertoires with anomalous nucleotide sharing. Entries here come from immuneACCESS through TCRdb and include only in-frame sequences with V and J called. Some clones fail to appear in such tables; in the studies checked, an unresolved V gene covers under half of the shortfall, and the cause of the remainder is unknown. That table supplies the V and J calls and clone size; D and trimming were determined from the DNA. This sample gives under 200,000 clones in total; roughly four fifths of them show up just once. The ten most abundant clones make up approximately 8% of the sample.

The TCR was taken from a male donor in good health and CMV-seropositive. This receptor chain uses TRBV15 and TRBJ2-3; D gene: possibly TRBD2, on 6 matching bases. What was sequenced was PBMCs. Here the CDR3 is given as CATSRVGTRTDTQYF. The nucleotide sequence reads TGTGCCACCAGCAGAGTTGGGACTCGCACAGATACGCAGTATTTT.